Below are 27 T cell receptor beta chains sequenced from a single sample in a study of blood T cell repertoires in COVID-19. Only in-frame clones appear in the TCRdb table, and some are missing; sequencing was by immunoSEQ multiplex PCR. The sample shows 60,000 to 75,000 clones, about nine tenths of them seen only once. The source material was peripheral blood. These receptors all come from a man aged 25 to 45 with acute or convalescent COVID-19.

J is TRBJ1-5 and V is TRBV6-5; D is ambiguous. This CDR3 is built from 13 residues. V lost 6 bases, J lost 0 bases, and 6 bases lay in between. Per the germline V gene, CDR1 is MNHEY and CDR2 is SVGAGI. The CDR3, as DNA: TGTGCCAGCAGCACAGCTAGCAATCAGCCCCAGCATTTT. It specifies CASSTASNQPQHF.

The chain recombines TRBV6-6 with TRBJ2-7; 10 nucleotides align to TRBD1. Germline loops: CDR1 MNHNY, CDR2 SVGAGI (reference sequence). This CDR3 is built from 16 residues. Losses at the gene ends were 3 bases for V and 0 bases for J; bases not matched to a gene: 5. The CDR3 is CASSYGGQGSSYEQYV. The CDR3 DNA is TGTGCCAGCAGTTATGGGGGACAGGGGTCCTCCTACGAGCAGTACGTC.

The V and J genes are TRBV5-4 and TRBJ1-4; 8 nucleotides match TRBD1. CDR3 length: 14 residues. The V and J ends lost 6 bases and 4 bases, in that order; junction bases with no gene match: 5. Germline-derived CDR1 and CDR2 are SGHNT and YYREEE (reference sequence). The CDR3 sequence: CASTETGVNEKLFF. In nucleotides, the CDR3 is TGTGCCAGCACCGAGACAGGGGTTAATGAAAAACTGTTTTTT.

This clone appeared once. The rearrangement links TRBV7-2 to TRBJ1-2; 7 bases agree with TRBD1. After removal of 2 bases from V and 4 bases from J, the junction contained 4 bases not matched to a gene. The CDR3 has 14 amino acids. Germline loops: CDR1 SGHTA, CDR2 FQGNSA. In DNA, the CDR3 is TGTGCCAGCAGCTTATTGGGACAGAGCTATGGCTACACCTTC. Its protein is CASSLLGQSYGYTF.

The rearrangement uses TRBV28 and TRBJ1-2, with D possibly being TRBD1 (5 bases). The CDR3 extends over 13 amino acids. The V gene's germline CDR1 is MDHEN and CDR2 SYDVKM. Trimming pared 3 bases from V and 3 bases from J, leaving 8 bases between. The CDR3 loop is CASSFGGDYGYTF. DNA for the CDR3: TGTGCCAGCAGTTTCGGAGGGGACTATGGCTACACCTTC.

The genes are TRBV24-1 and TRBJ2-1, with D possibly TRBD2 on 6 matching bases. The CDR3 sequence is 17 residues long. With 0 bases removed from V and 10 bases from J, the gap between germline ends came to 21 bases. From germline, CDR1 is KGHDR and CDR2 SFDVKD. CDR3 loop: CATSDLPAKGGKGEQFF. CDR3 DNA: TGTGCCACCAGTGATTTGCCCGCGAAAGGAGGGAAGGGGGAGCAGTTCTTC.

V and J are TRBV6-6 and TRBJ1-2, with D maybe TRBD1 (6 bases). With 7 bases removed from V and 3 bases from J, the gap between germline ends came to 15 bases. Germline CDR1 reads MNHNY; CDR2 reads SVGAGI (reference sequence). The length of the CDR3 is 14 residues. DNA of the CDR3: TGTGCCAGCACCCCGGGGGGCGCGGACTATGGCTACACCTTC. Amino acids: CASTPGGADYGYTF.

This chain uses TRBV29-1 with TRBJ1-1; D perhaps matches TRBD1 (5 bases). From germline, CDR1 is SQVTM and CDR2 ANQGSEA. The CDR3 length is 12 residues. Trimming took off 6 bases at V and 2 bases at J, with 10 bases between the two ends. The CDR3 region is CSVGGINTEAFF. Here the CDR3 DNA reads TGCAGCGTGGGGGGGATAAACACTGAAGCTTTCTTT.

This clone was counted a few times. The rearrangement uses TRBV7-2 and TRBJ2-1; D gene unclear. Germline CDR1 SGHTA, CDR2 FQGNSA. This CDR3 spans 15 amino acids. V lost 2 bases and J 2 bases, leaving 10 bases between the germline ends. The CDR3 reads CASSLWAETYNEQFF. The CDR3 DNA reads as TGTGCCAGCAGCTTATGGGCCGAAACCTACAATGAGCAGTTCTTC.

This sequence joins TRBV7-6 and TRBJ1-1; 11 bases are a match to TRBD1. Germline assignment: CDR1 SGHVS and CDR2 FNYEAQ. CDR3 size: 15 residues. After removal of 5 bases from V and 7 bases from J, the junction contained 9 bases not matched to a gene. CDR3: CASSNRTGGYGEAFF. The DNA of the CDR3 is TGTGCCAGCAGCAACCGGACAGGGGGCTATGGTGAAGCTTTCTTT.

This chain joins TRBV4-3 and TRBJ1-2, with 8 bases matching TRBD1. This CDR3 contains 18 residues. Germline-derived CDR1 and CDR2 are LGHNA and YSLEER. Germline trimming cut 0 bases from V and 2 bases from J; bases unmatched to any gene: 11. The CDR3 sequence is CASSQDNGEQGVNYGYTF. The CDR3 region has the DNA TGCGCCAGCAGCCAAGATAATGGTGAACAGGGGGTGAACTATGGCTACACCTTC.

V usage is TRBV11-3 and J usage is TRBJ2-1; TRBD2 matches 7 bases. The germline V gene encodes CDR1 SGHNT and CDR2 YENEEA. This CDR3 is built from 13 residues. CDR3 region: CNTAGAHGDEQFF. CDR3 DNA sequence: TGTAATACCGCGGGAGCCCATGGGGATGAGCAGTTCTTC.

The gene calls are TRBV4-2 and TRBJ2-7; 10 bases are shared with TRBD2. Germline trimming cut 0 bases from V and 2 bases from J; bases unmatched to any gene: 1. There are 15 residues in the CDR3. The germline gives CDR1 LGHNA, CDR2 YNFKEQ. The CDR3 sequence: CASSQESGRAYEQYF. The CDR3 nucleotides are TGTGCCAGCAGCCAAGAAAGCGGGAGGGCCTACGAGCAGTACTTC.

The V and J genes are TRBV19 and TRBJ2-1; weak D call: TRBD2 (6 bases). Germline lookup yields CDR1 LNHDA and CDR2 SQIVND (reference sequence). V was shortened by 4 bases and J by 9 bases, with 22 bases between the two germline ends. The CDR3 length is 16 residues. CDR3 DNA sequence: TGTGCCAGTAGTAGGGTGGGGAGGCTATCGTCAGCTGAGCAGTTCTTC. Amino acids: CASSRVGRLSSAEQFF.

V gene TRBV6-5 combines with J gene TRBJ1-4; D is perhaps TRBD1 (5 bases). Trimming removed 0 bases from V and 6 bases from J, with 11 bases in between. CDR3 length: 15 amino acids. Germline CDR1 and CDR2: MNHEY and SVGAGI. The CDR3 DNA reads TGTGCCAGCAGTTACTCTGGCAGGGCGGATGAAAAACTGTTTTTT. It codes for CASSYSGRADEKLFF.

V usage is TRBV7-2 and J usage is TRBJ1-2; D call uncertain. Trimming removed 4 bases at V and 4 bases at J, with 13 bases between. There are 14 residues in the CDR3. The germline V gene has CDR1 SGHTA and CDR2 FQGNSA. CDR3 sequence: CASSSGSYSYGYTF. CDR3 bases: TGTGCCAGCAGCTCCGGGTCCTATTCCTATGGCTACACCTTC.

As concerns this clone: The sample has other DNA sequences that encode this CDR3 too. The gene calls are TRBV7-9 and TRBJ2-3, with 8 bases lining up with TRBD1. CDR1 is SEHNR and CDR2 is FQNEAQ in the germline V gene (reference sequence). Unmatched junction bases numbered 5, after V lost 9 bases and J lost 0 bases. The CDR3 contains 14 residues. The DNA of the CDR3 is TGTGCCAGTACCGGGACAGGCAGCACAGATACGCAGTATTTT. The encoded protein is CASTGTGSTDTQYF.

The chain links TRBV19 to TRBJ1-2; 8 bases match TRBD1. This CDR3 region has 15 residues. Trimming cost V 7 bases and J 3 bases; bases outside gene matches: 10. CDR1 LNHDA and CDR2 SQIVND come from the germline V gene (reference sequence). CDR3 sequence reads: CASTQDRGVDYGYTF. The DNA for the CDR3 is TGTGCCAGTACCCAAGACAGGGGAGTAGACTATGGCTACACCTTC. The whole variable domain, filled in from reference TRBV19 and TRBJ1-2, reads DGGITQSPKYLFRKEGQNVTLSCEQNLNHDAMYWYRQDPGQGLRLIYYSQIVNDFQKGDIAEGYSVSREKKESFPLTVTSAQKNPTAFYLCASTQDRGVDYGYTFGSGTRLTVV.

The chain is built from TRBV5-1 and TRBJ1-2, with TRBD1 as a possible D gene (6 bases). This CDR3 has 15 amino acids. Deletions cut 4 bases from V and 5 bases from J, with 18 bases between. Germline V gene lookup returns CDR1 SGHRS and CDR2 YFSETQ. The CDR3: CASSLAGEFGYGYTF. In nucleotides, the CDR3 is TGCGCCAGCAGCCTAGCAGGGGAATTCGGGTATGGCTACACCTTC.

The J gene is TRBJ1-2, the V gene TRBV6-5; 8 bases line up with TRBD1. CDR3 size: 16 residues. Losses at the gene ends were 0 bases for V and 4 bases for J; bases not matched to a gene: 7. Looked up from germline, CDR1 is MNHEY and CDR2 is SVGAGI. This chain's CDR3 is CASSYSGGGQGYGYTF. The CDR3 nucleotides read TGTGCCAGCAGTTACTCAGGTGGAGGACAGGGCTATGGCTACACCTTC.

The V call is TRBV6-5, the J call TRBJ1-5; D gene uncertain. The CDR3 consists of 14 residues. Between the trimmed V and J ends, which lost 5 bases and 2 bases, there was a span of 10 bases. Germline V lookup: CDR1 MNHEY, CDR2 SVGAGI. DNA for the CDR3: TGTGCCAGCAGTAAGCTAGCAGGCAATCAGCCCCAGCATTTT. It is translated as CASSKLAGNQPQHF.

The chain joins TRBV30 to TRBJ1-1; no reliable D call. Germline-derived CDR1 and CDR2 are GTSNPN and SVGIG (reference sequence). There are 12 residues in the CDR3. V lost 1 base to trimming and J lost 1 base, with 4 bases between them. CDR3 region: CAWSDTNTEAFF. The CDR3 DNA reads TGTGCCTGGAGTGACACGAACACTGAAGCTTTCTTT.

The chain uses TRBV6-1 and TRBJ2-1; D is unresolved. Per the germline V gene, CDR1 is MNHNS and CDR2 is SASEGT. This CDR3 has 15 residues. Trimming shortened V by 3 bases and J by 0 bases, and 9 bases separated the two germline ends. CDR3 region: CASSESRSSYNEQFF. DNA of the CDR3: TGTGCCAGCAGTGAGTCTAGGAGCTCCTACAATGAGCAGTTCTTC.

CDR3 coding DNA: TGTGCCAGCAGCCAAGTCGTCGTGGGGGCAGGGGAAAAACTGTTTTTT. This gives the protein CASSQVVVGAGEKLFF. J is TRBJ1-4 and V is TRBV3-1 (or the pseudogene TRBV3-2), with D possibly matching TRBD1 (6 bases). Germline CDR1 LGHDT, CDR2 YNNKEL (reference sequence). The CDR3 is made up of 16 amino acids. V lost 1 base, J lost 8 bases, and 17 bases lay in between.

V and J are TRBV4-2 and TRBJ2-7; 11 bases line up with TRBD2. CDR3 size: 19 residues. Germline V gene lookup returns CDR1 LGHNA and CDR2 YNFKEQ. The junction had 11 bases not matched to a gene; V was cut back by 0 bases and J by 1 base. The DNA of the CDR3 is TGTGCCAGCAGCCAAGATCAGGGGGGCCTAGCGGGAGGATCCTACGAGCAGTACTTC. This encodes CASSQDQGGLAGGSYEQYF.

The chain uses TRBV9 and TRBJ1-1; the D is unclear. V lost 3 bases and J 1 base, leaving 10 bases between the germline ends. Germline lookup yields CDR1 SGDLS and CDR2 YYNGEE. The CDR3 extends over 14 amino acids. CDR3 residues: CASSGFSGNTEAFF. The CDR3 DNA follows: TGTGCCAGCAGCGGATTTTCAGGGAACACTGAAGCTTTCTTT.

This chain joins TRBV5-8 and TRBJ2-7, with TRBD2 matching over 7 bases. Germline V gives CDR1 SGHTS, CDR2 YDEGEE. This CDR3 region has 18 residues. The V and J ends lost 5 bases and 0 bases, in that order; junction bases with no gene match: 17. In nucleotides, the CDR3 is TGTGCCAGCAGTAAGGAGGGGAGAACTAGCGCCAACTCCTACGAGCAGTACGTC. Protein sequence: CASSKEGRTSANSYEQYV.